The clone carrying this TCR beta chain has more than one count but fewer than ten. Its antigen is unknown. The junction departs from the called germline gene at one end, perhaps through a read error. The investigators split CD4+ cells into a CD45RA+ naive subset and a CD45RA-negative memory subset. Per the original data handling: As immunoSEQ supplied junction-only sequences (without quality scores), filtering differed. Profiling relied on immunoSEQ multiplex PCR, and the TCRdb table lists in-frame clones only, not all of them. The DNA gave D and trimming, while V, J and clone size come from that table. The top ten clones hold around 0.37% of a sample with 2 million to 3 million clones, 93% of them seen once. Germline V gene sequence: CDR1 MDHEN, CDR2 SYDVKM. The CDR3 covers 11 residues. The sample is drawn from a study of shared clonotypes between healthy human individuals. General study results and limits: With a few donors compared, about 5% of naive CD4 clonotypes were shared. Large depth notwithstanding, sorted-subset sequencing proved incomplete by rarefaction.

The source is a man younger than 35 in good health. Some clones in this sample may be carry-over from other donors' samples. The J gene is TRBJ1-1, the V gene TRBV28; 8 bases match TRBD1. The sequencing sample was made of naive CD4+ T cells from PBMCs. Subset indicated: CD45RA+ positively selected. CDR3 amino acids: CASSTRTGSGF. The DNA of the CDR3 is TGTGCCAGCAGTACCAGGACAGGGTCAGGCTTT.